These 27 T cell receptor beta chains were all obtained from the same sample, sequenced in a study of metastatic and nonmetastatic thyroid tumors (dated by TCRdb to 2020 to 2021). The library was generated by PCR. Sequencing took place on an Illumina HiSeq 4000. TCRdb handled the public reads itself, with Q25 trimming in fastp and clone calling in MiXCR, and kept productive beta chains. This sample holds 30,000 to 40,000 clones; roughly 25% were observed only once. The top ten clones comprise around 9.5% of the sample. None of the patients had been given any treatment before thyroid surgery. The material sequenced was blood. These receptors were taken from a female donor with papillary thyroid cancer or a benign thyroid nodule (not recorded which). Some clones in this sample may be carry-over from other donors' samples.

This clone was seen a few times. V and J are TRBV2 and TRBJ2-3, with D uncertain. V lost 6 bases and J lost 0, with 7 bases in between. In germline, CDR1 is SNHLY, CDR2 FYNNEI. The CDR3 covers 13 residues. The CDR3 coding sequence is TGTGCCAGCAGCTCCGACAGCACAGATACGCAGTATTTT. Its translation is CASSSDSTDTQYF.

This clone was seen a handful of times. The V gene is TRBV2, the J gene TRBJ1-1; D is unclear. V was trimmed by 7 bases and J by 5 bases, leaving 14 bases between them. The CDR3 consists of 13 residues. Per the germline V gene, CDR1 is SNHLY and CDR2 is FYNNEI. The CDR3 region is CASIVGIRTEAFF. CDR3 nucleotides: TGTGCCAGCATCGTTGGGATTCGGACTGAAGCTTTCTTT.

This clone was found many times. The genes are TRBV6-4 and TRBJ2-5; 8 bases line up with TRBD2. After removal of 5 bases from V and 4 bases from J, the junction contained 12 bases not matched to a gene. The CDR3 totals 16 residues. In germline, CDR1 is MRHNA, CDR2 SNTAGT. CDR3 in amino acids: CASSKHGTSKGETQYF. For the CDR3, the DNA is TGTGCCAGCAGTAAGCATGGGACTAGTAAAGGAGAGACCCAGTACTTC.

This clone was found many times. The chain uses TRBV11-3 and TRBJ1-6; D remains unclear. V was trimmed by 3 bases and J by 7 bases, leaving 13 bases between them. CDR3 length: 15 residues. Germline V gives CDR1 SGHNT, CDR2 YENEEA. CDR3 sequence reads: CASSLGGGRNSPLHF. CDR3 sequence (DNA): TGTGCCAGCAGCTTGGGTGGCGGACGGAATTCACCCCTCCACTTT.

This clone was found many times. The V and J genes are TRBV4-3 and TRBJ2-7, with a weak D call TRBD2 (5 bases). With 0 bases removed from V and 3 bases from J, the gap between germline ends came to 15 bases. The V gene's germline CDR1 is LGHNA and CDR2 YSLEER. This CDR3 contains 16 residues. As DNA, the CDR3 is TGCGCCAGCAGCCAAGACCGGTCGGGGTTTGTCTACGAGCAGTACTTC. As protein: CASSQDRSGFVYEQYF.

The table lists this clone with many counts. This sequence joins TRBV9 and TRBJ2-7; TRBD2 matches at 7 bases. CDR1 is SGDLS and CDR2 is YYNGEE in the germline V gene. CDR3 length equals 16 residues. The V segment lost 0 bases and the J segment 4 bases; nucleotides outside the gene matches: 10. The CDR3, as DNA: TGTGCCAGCAGCGTAGGAGATAGCGGGCGATTATACGAGCAGTACTTC. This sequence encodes CASSVGDSGRLYEQYF.

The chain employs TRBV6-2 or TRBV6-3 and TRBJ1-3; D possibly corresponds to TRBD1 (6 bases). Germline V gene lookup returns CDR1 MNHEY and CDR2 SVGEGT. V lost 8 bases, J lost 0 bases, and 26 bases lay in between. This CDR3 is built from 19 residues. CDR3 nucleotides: TGTGCCAGCCGAAAAGTCGGGGGGCCGACAGTTTTCTCTGGAAACACCATATATTTT. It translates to CASRKVGGPTVFSGNTIYF.

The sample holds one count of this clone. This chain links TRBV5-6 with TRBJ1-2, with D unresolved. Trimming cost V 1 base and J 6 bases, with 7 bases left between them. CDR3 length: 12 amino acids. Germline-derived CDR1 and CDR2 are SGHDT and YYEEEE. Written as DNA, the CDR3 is TGTGCCAGCAGCTTGATCGATGATGGCTACACCTTC. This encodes CASSLIDDGYTF.

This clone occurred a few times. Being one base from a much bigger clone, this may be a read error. The CDR3, as DNA: TGCGCCAGCAGCTTACAGGGTCCGATAAGCCAGGAAAACATTCAGTACTTC. Translation: CASSLQGPISQENIQYF. This rearrangement joins TRBV5-1 to TRBJ2-4; D might be TRBD1 (6 bases). This CDR3 has 17 amino acids. The V gene's germline CDR1 is SGHRS and CDR2 YFSETQ. The V end was cut by 2 bases, the J end by 5 bases, with 20 bases between.

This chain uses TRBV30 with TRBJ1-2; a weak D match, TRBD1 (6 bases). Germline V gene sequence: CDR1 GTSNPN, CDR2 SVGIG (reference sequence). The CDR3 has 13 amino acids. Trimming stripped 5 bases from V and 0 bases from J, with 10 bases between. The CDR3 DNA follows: TGTGCCTGGTGGGACACAGCTAACTATGGCTACACCTTC. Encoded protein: CAWWDTANYGYTF.

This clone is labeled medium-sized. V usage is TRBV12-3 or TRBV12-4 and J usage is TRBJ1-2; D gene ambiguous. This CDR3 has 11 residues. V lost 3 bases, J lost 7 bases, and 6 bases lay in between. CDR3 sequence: CASSLGRGYTF. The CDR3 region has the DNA TGTGCCAGCAGTTTGGGTCGTGGCTACACCTTC.

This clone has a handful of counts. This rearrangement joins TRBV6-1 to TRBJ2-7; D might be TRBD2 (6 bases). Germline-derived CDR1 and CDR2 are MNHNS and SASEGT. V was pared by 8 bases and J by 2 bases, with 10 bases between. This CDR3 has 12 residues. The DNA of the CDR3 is TGTGCCAGCTCTAGCGCGGCCTACGAGCAGTACTTC. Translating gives CASSSAAYEQYF.

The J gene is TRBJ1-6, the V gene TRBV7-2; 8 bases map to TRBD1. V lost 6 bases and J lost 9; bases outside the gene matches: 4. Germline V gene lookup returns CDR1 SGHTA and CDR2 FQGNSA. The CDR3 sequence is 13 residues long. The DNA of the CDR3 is TGTGCCAGCAGGAAAACAGGGGGTTCACCCCTCCACTTT. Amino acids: CASRKTGGSPLHF.

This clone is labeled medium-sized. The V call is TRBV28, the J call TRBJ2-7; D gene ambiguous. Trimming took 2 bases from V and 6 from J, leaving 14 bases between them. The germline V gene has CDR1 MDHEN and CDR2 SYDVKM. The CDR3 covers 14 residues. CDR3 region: CASSLGRVGFEQYF. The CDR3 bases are TGTGCCAGCAGTTTAGGACGGGTAGGGTTCGAGCAGTACTTC. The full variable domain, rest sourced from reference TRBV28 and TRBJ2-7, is DVKVTQSSRYLVKRTGEKVFLECVQDMDHENMFWYRQDPGLGLRLIYFSYDVKMKEKGDIPEGYSVSREKKERFSLILESASTNQTSMYLCASSLGRVGFEQYFGPGTRLTVT.

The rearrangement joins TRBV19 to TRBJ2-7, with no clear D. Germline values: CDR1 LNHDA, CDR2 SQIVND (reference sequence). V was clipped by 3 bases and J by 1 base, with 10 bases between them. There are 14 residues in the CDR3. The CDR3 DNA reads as TGTGCCAGTAGTATTGATCCCGGTTCCTACGAGCAGTACTTC. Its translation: CASSIDPGSYEQYF.

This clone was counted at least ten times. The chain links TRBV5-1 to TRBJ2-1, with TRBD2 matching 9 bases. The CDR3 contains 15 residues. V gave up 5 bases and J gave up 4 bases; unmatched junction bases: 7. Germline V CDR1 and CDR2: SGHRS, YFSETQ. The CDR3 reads CASSSTSGPYNEQFF. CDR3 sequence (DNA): TGCGCCAGCAGTTCGACTAGCGGACCATACAATGAGCAGTTCTTC. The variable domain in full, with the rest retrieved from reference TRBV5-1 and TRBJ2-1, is KAGVTQTPRYLIKTRGQQVTLSCSPISGHRSVSWYQQTPGQGLQFLFEYFSETQRNKGNFPGRFSGRQFSNSRSEMNVSTLELGDSALYLCASSSTSGPYNEQFFGPGTRLTVL.

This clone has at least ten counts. The CDR3 is CASRPRQDNQPQHF. The CDR3, as DNA: TGTGCCAGTAGACCACGACAGGACAATCAGCCCCAGCATTTT. The rearrangement joins TRBV19 to TRBJ1-5; D is possibly TRBD1 (6 bases). The CDR3 has 14 residues. Germline CDR1 and CDR2: LNHDA and SQIVND (reference sequence). Between the trimmed V and J ends, which lost 6 bases and 3 bases, there was a span of 12 bases.

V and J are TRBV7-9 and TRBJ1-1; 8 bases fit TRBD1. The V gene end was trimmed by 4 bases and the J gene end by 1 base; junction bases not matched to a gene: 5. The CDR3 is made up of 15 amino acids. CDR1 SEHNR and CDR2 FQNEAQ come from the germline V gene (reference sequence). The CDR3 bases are TGTGCCAGCAGCTCATTCACAGGGGGGAACACTGAAGCTTTCTTT. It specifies CASSSFTGGNTEAFF. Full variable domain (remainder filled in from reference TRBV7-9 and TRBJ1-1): DTGVSQNPRHKITKRGQNVTFRCDPISEHNRLYWYRQTLGQGPEFLTYFQNEAQLEKSRLLSDRFSAERPKGSFSTLEIQRTEQGDSAMYLCASSSFTGGNTEAFFGQGTRLTVV.

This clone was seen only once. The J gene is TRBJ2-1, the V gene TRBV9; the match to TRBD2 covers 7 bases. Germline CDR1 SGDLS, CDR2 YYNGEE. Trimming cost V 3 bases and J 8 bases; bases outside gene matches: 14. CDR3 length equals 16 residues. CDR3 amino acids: CASSEGLEGVFDEQFF. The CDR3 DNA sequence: TGTGCCAGCAGCGAAGGACTAGAGGGAGTCTTCGATGAGCAGTTCTTC.

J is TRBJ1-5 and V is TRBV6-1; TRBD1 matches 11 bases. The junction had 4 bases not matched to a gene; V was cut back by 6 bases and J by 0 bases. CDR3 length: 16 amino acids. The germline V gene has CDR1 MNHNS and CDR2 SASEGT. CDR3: CASRRGQGDSNQPQHF. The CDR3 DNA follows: TGTGCCAGCAGGAGGGGACAGGGGGATAGCAATCAGCCCCAGCATTTT.

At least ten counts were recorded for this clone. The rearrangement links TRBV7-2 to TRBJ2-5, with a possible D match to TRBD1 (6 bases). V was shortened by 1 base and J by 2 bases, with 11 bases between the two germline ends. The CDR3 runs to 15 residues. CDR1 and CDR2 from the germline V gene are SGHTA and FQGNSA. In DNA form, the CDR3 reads TGTGCCAGCAGCTTAGGGCAGGGGTATCAAGAGACCCAGTACTTC. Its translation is CASSLGQGYQETQYF.

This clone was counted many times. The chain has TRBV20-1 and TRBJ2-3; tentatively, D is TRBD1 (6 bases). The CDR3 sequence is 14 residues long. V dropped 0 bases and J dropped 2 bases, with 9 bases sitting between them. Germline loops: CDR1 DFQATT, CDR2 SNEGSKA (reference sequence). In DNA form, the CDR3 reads TGCAGTGCTAGAGACACAGGGTTCACAGATACGCAGTATTTT. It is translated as CSARDTGFTDTQYF.

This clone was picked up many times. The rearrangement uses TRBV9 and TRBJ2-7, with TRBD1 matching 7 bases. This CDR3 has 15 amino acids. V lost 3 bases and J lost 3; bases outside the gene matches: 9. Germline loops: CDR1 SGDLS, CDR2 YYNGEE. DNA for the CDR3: TGTGCCAGCAGCGCAGGAACGGGACAGATCTACGAGCAGTACTTC. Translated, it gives CASSAGTGQIYEQYF.

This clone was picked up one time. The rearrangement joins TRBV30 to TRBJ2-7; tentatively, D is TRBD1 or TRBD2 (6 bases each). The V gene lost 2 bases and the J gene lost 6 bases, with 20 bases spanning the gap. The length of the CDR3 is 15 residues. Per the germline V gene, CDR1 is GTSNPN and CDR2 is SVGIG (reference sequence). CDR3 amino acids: CAWSRRGVQNGEQYF. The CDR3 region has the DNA TGTGCCTGGAGTAGGAGGGGGGTACAAAATGGCGAGCAGTACTTC.

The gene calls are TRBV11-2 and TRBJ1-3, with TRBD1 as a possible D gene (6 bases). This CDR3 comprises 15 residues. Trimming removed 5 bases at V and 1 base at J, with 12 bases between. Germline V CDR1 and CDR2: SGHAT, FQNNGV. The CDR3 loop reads CASSTGAFSGNTIYF. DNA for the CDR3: TGTGCCAGCAGCACGGGGGCCTTTTCTGGAAACACCATATATTTT.

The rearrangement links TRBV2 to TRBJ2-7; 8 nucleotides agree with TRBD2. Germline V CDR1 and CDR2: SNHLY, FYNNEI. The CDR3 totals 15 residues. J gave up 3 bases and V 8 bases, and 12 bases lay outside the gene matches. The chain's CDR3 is CASARTSSEIYEQYF. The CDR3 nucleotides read TGTGCCAGCGCTAGGACTAGCAGTGAGATCTACGAGCAGTACTTC.

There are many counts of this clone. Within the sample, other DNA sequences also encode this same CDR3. This CDR3 is CASSPLGVNTEAFF. The CDR3 DNA is TGTGCCAGCAGTCCCCTGGGAGTGAACACTGAAGCTTTCTTT. The rearrangement links TRBV2 to TRBJ1-1; D uncertain. CDR1 and CDR2 (germline): SNHLY, FYNNEI. This CDR3 is 14 amino acids long. Deletions cut 5 bases from V and 0 bases from J, with 10 bases between.